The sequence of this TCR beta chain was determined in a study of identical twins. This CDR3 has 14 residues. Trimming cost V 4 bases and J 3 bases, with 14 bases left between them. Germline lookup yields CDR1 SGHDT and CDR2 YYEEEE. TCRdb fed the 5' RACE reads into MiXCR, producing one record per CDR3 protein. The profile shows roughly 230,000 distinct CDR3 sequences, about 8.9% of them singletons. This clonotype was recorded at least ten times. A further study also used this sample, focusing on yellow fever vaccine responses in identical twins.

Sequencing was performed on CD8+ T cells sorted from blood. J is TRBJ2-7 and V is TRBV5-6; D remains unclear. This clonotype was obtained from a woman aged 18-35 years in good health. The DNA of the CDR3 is TGTGCCAGCAGCGGTGACGAAGACTTCTACGAGCAGTACTTC. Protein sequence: CASSGDEDFYEQYF.